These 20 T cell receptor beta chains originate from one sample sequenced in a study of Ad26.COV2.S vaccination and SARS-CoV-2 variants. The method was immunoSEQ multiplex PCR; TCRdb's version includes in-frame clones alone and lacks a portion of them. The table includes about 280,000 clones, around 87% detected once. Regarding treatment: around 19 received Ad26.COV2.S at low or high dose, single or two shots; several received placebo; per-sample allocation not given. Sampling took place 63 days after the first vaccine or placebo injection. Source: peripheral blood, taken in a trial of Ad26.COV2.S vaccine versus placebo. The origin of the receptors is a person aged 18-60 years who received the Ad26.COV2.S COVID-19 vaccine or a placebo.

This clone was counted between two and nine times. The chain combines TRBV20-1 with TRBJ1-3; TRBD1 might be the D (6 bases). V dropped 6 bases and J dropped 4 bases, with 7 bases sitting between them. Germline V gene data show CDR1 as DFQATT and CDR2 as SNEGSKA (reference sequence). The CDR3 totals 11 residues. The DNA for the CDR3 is TGCAGTGCCGGACAGGGAAACACCATATATTTT. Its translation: CSAGQGNTIYF.

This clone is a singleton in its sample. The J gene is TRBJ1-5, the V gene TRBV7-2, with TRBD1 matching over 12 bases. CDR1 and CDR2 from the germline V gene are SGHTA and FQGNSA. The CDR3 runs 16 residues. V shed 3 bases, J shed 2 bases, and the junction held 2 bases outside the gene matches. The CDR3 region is CASSFRDRGRNQPQHF. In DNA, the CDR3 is TGTGCCAGCAGCTTCAGGGACAGGGGGCGCAATCAGCCCCAGCATTTT.

The CDR3 loop is CASSFNRGGGYTF. CDR3 in DNA: TGTGCCAGCAGTTTCAACAGGGGTGGCGGCTACACCTTC. The rearrangement uses TRBV12-3 or TRBV12-4 and TRBJ1-2; 7 bases are a match to TRBD1. The CDR3 contains 13 residues. V trimming: 3 bases; J trimming: 8 bases; junction bases outside the gene matches: 6.

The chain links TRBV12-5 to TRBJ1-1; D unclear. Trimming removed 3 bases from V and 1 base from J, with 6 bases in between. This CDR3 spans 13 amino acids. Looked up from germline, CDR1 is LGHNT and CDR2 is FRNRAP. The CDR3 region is CASGLERNTEAFF. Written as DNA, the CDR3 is TGTGCTAGTGGTTTAGAGAGGAACACTGAAGCTTTCTTT.

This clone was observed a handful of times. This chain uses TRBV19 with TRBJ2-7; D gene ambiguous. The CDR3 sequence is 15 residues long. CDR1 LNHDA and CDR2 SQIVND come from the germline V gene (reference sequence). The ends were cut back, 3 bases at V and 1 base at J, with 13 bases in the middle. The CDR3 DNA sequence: TGTGCCAGTAGTATGATAGGTCACGGGTCCTACGAGCAGTACTTC. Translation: CASSMIGHGSYEQYF.

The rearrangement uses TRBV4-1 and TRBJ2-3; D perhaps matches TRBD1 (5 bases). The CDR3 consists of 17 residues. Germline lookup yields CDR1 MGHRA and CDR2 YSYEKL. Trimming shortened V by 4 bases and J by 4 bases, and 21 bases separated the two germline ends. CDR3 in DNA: TGCGCCAGCAGCCGAATAGATATGGGGCTTAGGTCAGATACGCAGTATTTT. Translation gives CASSRIDMGLRSDTQYF.

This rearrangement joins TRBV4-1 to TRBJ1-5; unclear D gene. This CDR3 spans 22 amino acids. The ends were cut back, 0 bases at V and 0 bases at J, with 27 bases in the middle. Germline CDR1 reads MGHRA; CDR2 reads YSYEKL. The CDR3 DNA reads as TGCGCCAGCAGCCAAGAAATCAGTGTGGCGGTACCGTTTAGGCATAGCAATCAGCCCCAGCATTTT. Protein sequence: CASSQEISVAVPFRHSNQPQHF.

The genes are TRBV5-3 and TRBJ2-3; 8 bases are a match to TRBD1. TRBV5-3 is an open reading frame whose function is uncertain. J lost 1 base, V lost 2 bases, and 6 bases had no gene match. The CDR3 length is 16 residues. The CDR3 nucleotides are TGTGCCAGAAGCTTCAGGGGGCCGGGGTGCACAGATACGCAGTATTTT. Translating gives CARSFRGPGCTDTQYF.

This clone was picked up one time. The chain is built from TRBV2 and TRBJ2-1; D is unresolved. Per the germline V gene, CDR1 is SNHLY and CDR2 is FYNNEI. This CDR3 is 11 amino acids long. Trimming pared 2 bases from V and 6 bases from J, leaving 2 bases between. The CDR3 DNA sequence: TGTGCCAGCAGTGAACGCAATGAGCAGTTCTTC. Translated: CASSERNEQFF.

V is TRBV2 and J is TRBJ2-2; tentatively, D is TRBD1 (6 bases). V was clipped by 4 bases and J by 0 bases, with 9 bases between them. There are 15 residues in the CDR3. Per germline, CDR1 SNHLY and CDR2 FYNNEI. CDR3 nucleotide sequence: TGTGCCAGCAGTGGGACAGACGCGAACACCGGGGAGCTGTTTTTT. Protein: CASSGTDANTGELFF.

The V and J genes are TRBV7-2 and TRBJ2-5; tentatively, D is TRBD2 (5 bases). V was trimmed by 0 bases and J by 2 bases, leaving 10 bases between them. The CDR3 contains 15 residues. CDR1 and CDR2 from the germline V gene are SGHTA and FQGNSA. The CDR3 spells CASSLATVAQETQYF. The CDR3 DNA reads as TGTGCCAGCAGCTTAGCAACAGTAGCGCAAGAGACCCAGTACTTC.

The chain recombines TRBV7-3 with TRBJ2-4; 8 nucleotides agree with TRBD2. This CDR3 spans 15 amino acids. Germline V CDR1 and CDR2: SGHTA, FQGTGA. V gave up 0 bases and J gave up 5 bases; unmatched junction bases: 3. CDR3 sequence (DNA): TGTGCCAGCAGCTTAACTAGCGGGGCTGAAAACATTCAGTACTTC. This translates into CASSLTSGAENIQYF.

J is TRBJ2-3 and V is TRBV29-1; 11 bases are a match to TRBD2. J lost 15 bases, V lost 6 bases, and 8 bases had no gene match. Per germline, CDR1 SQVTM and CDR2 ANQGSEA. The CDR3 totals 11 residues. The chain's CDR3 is CSVLTSGGGYF. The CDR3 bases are TGCAGCGTCCTAACTAGCGGGGGTGGCTATTTT.

CDR3 coding DNA: TGCGCCAGCAGCCCGAGGGGCTTGCGCACTGAAGCTTTCTTT. Translated: CASSPRGLRTEAFF. The chain has TRBV4-1 and TRBJ1-1, with a tentative D call TRBD1 (5 bases). Trimming removed 4 bases at V and 4 bases at J, with 13 bases between. The germline CDR1 and CDR2 sequences are MGHRA and YSYEKL. The CDR3 totals 14 residues.

CDR3 protein: CASSQVPGSSGNTIYF. The CDR3 bases are TGCGCCAGCAGCCAAGTTCCAGGGTCCTCTGGAAACACCATATATTTT. V and J are TRBV4-1 and TRBJ1-3; the D gene is possibly TRBD1 (5 bases). This CDR3 is built from 16 residues. Trimming removed 1 base from V and 0 bases from J, with 10 bases in between. Germline V gene sequence: CDR1 MGHRA, CDR2 YSYEKL.

CDR3 DNA sequence: TGTGCCAGCAGCGAACTGGCGGGCATGAATTCACCCCTCCACTTT. Its translation: CASSELAGMNSPLHF. The chain combines TRBV5-4 with TRBJ1-6; the D is unclear. The CDR3 consists of 15 residues. Trimming removed 4 bases at V and 7 bases at J, with 15 bases between. Germline-derived CDR1 and CDR2 are SGHNT and YYREEE (reference sequence).

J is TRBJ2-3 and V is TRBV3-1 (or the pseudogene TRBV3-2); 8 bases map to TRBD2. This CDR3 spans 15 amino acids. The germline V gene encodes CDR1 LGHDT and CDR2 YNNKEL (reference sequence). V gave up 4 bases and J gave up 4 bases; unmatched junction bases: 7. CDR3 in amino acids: CASSPTGGLADTQYF. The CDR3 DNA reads TGTGCCAGCAGCCCTACGGGGGGGCTGGCAGATACGCAGTATTTT.

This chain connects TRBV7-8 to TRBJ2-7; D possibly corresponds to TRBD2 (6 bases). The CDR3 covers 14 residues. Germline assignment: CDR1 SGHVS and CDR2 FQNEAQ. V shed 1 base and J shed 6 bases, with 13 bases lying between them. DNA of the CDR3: TGTGCCAGCAGCTTAGGTGGAGGGATAGGCGAGCAGTACTTC. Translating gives CASSLGGGIGEQYF.

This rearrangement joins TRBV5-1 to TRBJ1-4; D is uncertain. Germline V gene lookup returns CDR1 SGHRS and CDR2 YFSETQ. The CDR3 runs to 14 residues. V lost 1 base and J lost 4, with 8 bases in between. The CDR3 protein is CASSLMADNEKLFF. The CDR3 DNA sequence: TGCGCCAGCAGCTTGATGGCAGATAATGAAAAACTGTTTTTT.

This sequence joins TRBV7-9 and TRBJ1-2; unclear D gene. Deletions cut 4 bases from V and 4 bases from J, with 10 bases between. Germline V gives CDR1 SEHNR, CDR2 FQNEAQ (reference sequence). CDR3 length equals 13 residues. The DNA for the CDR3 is TGTGCCAGCAGCTCTAAGGAGAGCTATGGCTACACCTTC. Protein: CASSSKESYGYTF.